The 4 T cell receptor beta chains listed next were all sequenced from one sample in a study of shared clonotypes between healthy human individuals. Assay: immunoSEQ multiplex PCR; the TCRdb copy retains only in-frame clones and omits some. The table records 2 million to 2.5 million clones, around 95% of them present only once. The sequenced sample consisted of naive CD4+ T cells sorted from blood. Subset of the sample: CD45RA+ positively selected. The source of these receptors is a man younger than 35 in good health.

CDR3 region: CASSAGLAGGPSGTDTQYF. Written as DNA, the CDR3 is TGCGCCAGCAGCGCTGGACTAGCGGGAGGGCCCTCTGGCACAGATACGCAGTATTTT. The chain combines TRBV5-1 with TRBJ2-3; 15 bases line up with TRBD2. The CDR3 is 19 amino acids. V shed 4 bases and J 1 base; nucleotides not matched to a gene: 10. CDR1 and CDR2 from the germline V gene are SGHRS and YFSETQ. The full variable domain, its missing parts supplied by reference TRBV5-1 and TRBJ2-3, is KAGVTQTPRYLIKTRGQQVTLSCSPISGHRSVSWYQQTPGQGLQFLFEYFSETQRNKGNFPGRFSGRQFSNSRSEMNVSTLELGDSALYLCASSAGLAGGPSGTDTQYFGPGTRLTVL.

This rearrangement joins TRBV10-3 to TRBJ2-7, with TRBD2 matching over 11 bases. The CDR3 sequence is 14 residues long. V lost 4 bases to trimming and J lost 3 bases; unmatched junction nucleotides: 2. The germline V gene has CDR1 ENHRY and CDR2 SYGVKD. The CDR3: CAISVAGGRYEQYF. The CDR3 nucleotides read TGTGCCATCAGTGTAGCGGGGGGGCGCTACGAGCAGTACTTC.

The chain joins TRBV29-1 to TRBJ2-3; possibly TRBD1 for D (6 bases). The CDR3 is made up of 14 amino acids. V lost 6 bases and J lost 2, with 15 bases in between. Looked up from germline, CDR1 is SQVTM and CDR2 is ANQGSEA. The DNA for the CDR3 is TGCAGCGTCGCCGGGACAAACCTCACAGATACGCAGTATTTT. It translates to CSVAGTNLTDTQYF.

This chain links TRBV6-6 with TRBJ2-7; 7 bases are shared with TRBD1. The CDR3 consists of 14 residues. Per the germline V gene, CDR1 is MNHNY and CDR2 is SVGAGI (reference sequence). Trimming took 2 bases from V and 6 from J; bases not matched to a gene: 7. The CDR3 spells CASSYGTASGEQYF. The CDR3 nucleotides are TGTGCCAGCAGTTACGGGACAGCGTCCGGCGAGCAGTACTTC.